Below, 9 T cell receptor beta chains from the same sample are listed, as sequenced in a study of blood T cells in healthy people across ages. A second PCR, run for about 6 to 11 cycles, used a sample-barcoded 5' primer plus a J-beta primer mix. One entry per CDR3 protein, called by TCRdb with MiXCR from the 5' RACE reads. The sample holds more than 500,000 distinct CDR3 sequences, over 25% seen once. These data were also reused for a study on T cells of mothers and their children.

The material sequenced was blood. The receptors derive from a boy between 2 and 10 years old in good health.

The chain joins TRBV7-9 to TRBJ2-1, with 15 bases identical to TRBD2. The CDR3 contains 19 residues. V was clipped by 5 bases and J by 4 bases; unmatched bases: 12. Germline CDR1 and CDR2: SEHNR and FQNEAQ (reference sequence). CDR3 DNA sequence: TGTGCCAGCAGCCCCACAGGACTAGCGGGAGGGCTGTATTACAATGAGCAGTTCTTC. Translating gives CASSPTGLAGGLYYNEQFF.

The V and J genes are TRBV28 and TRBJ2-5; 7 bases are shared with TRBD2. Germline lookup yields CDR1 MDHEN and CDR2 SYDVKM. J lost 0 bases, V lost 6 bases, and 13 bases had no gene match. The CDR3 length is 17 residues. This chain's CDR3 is CASSPPREGRYQETQYF. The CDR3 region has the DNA TGTGCCAGCAGCCCCCCCAGGGAGGGGCGGTACCAAGAGACCCAGTACTTC.

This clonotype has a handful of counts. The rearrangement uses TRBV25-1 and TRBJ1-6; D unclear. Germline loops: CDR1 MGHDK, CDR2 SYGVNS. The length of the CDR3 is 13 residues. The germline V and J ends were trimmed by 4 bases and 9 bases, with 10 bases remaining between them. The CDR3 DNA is TGTGCCAGCAGTGCGACGCAGGTTTCACCCCTCCACTTT. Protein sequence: CASSATQVSPLHF.

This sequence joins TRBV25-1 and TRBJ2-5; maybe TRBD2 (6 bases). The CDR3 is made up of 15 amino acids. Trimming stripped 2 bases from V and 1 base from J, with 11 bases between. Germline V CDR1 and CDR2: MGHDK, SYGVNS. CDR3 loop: CASSEPSVLQETQYF. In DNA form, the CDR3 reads TGTGCCAGCAGTGAACCTAGCGTCCTCCAAGAGACCCAGTACTTC.

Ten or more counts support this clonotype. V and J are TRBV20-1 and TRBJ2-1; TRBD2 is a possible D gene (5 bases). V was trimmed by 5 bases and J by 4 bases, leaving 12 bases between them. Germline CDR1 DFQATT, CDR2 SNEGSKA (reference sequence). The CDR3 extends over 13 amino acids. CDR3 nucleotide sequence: TGCAGTGCTGCCGGGGAGCGGTACAATGAGCAGTTCTTC. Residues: CSAAGERYNEQFF.

CDR3 loop: CASSQDGLAGTYEQYF. CDR3 in DNA: TGCGCCAGCAGCCAAGACGGGCTAGCGGGGACCTACGAGCAGTACTTC. The chain carries TRBV4-3 and TRBJ2-7, with 9 positions matching TRBD2. The CDR3 runs to 16 residues. Trimming removed 0 bases from V and 2 bases from J; junction bases left unmatched: 5. The germline V gene encodes CDR1 LGHNA and CDR2 YSLEER.

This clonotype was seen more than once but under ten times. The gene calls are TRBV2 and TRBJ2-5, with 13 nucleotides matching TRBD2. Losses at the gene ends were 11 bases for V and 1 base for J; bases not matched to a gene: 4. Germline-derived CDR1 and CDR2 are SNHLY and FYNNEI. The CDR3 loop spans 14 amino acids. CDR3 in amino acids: CAGRLAGGQETQYF. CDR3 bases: TGTGCCGGGAGACTAGCGGGGGGCCAAGAGACCCAGTACTTC.

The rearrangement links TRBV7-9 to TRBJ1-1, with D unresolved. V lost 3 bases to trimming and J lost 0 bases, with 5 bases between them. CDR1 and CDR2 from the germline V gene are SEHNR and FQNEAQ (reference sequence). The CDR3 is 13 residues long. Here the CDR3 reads CASSFKLNTEAFF. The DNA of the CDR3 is TGTGCCAGCAGCTTCAAGTTGAACACTGAAGCTTTCTTT.

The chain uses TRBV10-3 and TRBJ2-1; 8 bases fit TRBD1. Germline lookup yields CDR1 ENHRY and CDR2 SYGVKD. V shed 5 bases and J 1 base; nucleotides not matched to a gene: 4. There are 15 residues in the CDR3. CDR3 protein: CAISTTGGSYNEQFF. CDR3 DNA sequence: TGTGCCATCAGTACTACAGGGGGGTCCTACAATGAGCAGTTCTTC.